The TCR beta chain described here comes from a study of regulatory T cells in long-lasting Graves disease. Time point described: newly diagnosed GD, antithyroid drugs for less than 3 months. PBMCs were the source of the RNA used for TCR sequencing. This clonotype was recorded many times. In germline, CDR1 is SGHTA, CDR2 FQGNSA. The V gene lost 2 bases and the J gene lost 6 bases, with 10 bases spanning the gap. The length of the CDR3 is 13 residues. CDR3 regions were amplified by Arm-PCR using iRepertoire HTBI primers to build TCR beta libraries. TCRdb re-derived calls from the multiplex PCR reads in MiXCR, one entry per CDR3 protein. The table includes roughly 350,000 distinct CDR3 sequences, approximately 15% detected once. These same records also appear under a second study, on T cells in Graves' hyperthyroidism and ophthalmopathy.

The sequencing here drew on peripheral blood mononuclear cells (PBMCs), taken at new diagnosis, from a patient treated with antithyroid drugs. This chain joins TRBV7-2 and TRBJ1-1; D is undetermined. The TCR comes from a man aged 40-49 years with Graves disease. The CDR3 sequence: CASSLWGNAEAFF. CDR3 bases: TGTGCCAGCAGCTTATGGGGTAACGCTGAAGCTTTCTTT. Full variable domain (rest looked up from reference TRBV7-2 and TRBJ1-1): GAGVSQSPSNKVTEKGKDVELRCDPISGHTALYWYRQSLGQGLEFLIYFQGNSAPDKSGLPSDRFSAERTGGSVSTLTIQRTQQEDSAVYLCASSLWGNAEAFFGQGTRLTVV.